This T cell receptor beta chain is drawn from a study of T cells in Graves' hyperthyroidism and ophthalmopathy. At the level of the study: Peripheral blood was taken when the disease was first diagnosed, before any treatment began. Study outcomes and limitations: A median about 6.5 months before onset, the model predicted ophthalmopathy. Most thyroid clonotypes expanded above 0.001 were also detected in blood.

This clonotype was counted many times. Its antigen is not known. TCR beta CDR3 regions were amplified from RNA. First-round RT-PCR targeting the TCR CDR3 was performed with the HTBI primer set. In TCRdb, the multiplex PCR reads were re-called with MiXCR into one record per CDR3 protein. The sample records some 300,000 distinct CDR3 sequences, roughly 18% being singletons. This CDR3 has 15 amino acids. The V and J ends lost 4 bases and 7 bases, in that order; junction bases with no gene match: 3. Looked up from germline, CDR1 is SGHDN and CDR2 is FVKESK. V gene TRBV14 combines with J gene TRBJ2-2, with 13 bases fitting TRBD2. The sequenced sample consisted of blood. The TCR originated in a man aged 50 or older with Graves' ophthalmopathy. CDR3 sequence reads: CASSRTSGSGGELFF. CDR3 nucleotides: TGTGCCAGCAGCCGGACTAGCGGGAGTGGCGGGGAGCTGTTTTTT.